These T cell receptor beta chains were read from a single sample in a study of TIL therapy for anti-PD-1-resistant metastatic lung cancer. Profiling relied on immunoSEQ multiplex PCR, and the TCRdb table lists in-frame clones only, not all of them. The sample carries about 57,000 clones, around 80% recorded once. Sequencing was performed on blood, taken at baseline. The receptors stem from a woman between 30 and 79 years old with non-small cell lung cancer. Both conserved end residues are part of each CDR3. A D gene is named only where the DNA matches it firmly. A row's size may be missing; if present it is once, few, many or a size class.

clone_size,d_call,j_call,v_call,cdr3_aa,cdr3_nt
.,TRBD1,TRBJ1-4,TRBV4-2,CASSANRGLDEKLFF,TGTGCCAGCAGCGCCAACAGGGGGCTGGACGAAAAACTGTTTTTT
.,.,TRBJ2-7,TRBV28,CASTETGESNEQYF,TGTGCCAGCACCGAAACGGGGGAGTCGAACGAGCAGTACTTC
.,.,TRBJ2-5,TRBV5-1,CASSPLNQETQYF,TGCGCCAGCAGCCCCCTGAACCAAGAGACCCAGTACTTC
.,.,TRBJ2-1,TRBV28,CASSPLQGREKIDSYNEQFF,TGTGCCAGCAGTCCCTTGCAGGGGCGAGAGAAGATTGACTCCTACAATGAGCAGTTCTTC
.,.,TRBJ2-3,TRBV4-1,CASSPWDTTDTQYF,TGCGCCAGCAGCCCTTGGGACACCACAGATACGCAGTATTTT
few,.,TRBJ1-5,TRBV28,CSSRDPNQPQHF,TGTTCATCGAGGGATCCCAATCAGCCCCAGCATTTT
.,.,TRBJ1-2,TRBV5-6,CASSLNYGYTF,TGTGCCAGCAGCTTGAACTATGGCTACACCTTC
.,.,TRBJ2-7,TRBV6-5,CASSYGGANYEQYF,TGTGCCAGCAGTTACGGAGGGGCCAACTACGAGCAGTACTTC
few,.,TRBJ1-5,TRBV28,CASSPPPRGGNQPQHF,TGTGCCAGCAGTCCCCCGCCTCGGGGGGGCAATCAGCCCCAGCATTTT
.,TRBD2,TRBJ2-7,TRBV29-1,CSVKTSGYEQYF,TGCAGCGTTAAGACTAGCGGGTACGAGCAGTACTTC
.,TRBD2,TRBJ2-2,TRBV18,CASSPETSGETGELFF,TGTGCCAGCTCACCAGAGACTAGCGGAGAAACCGGGGAGCTGTTTTTT
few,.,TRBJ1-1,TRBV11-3,CASSLVFGADEAFF,TGTGCCAGCAGCTTAGTTTTCGGGGCGGATGAAGCTTTCTTT
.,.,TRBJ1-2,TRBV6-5,CASSYSGLDARGGYTF,TGTGCCAGCAGTTACTCAGGGCTCGACGCACGAGGTGGCTACACCTTC
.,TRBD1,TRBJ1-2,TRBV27,CASSLRDRGHYGYTF,TGTGCCAGCAGTTTGCGCGACAGGGGCCACTATGGCTACACCTTC
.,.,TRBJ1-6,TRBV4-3,CASSQDTWGYNSPLHF,TGCGCCAGCAGCCAAGATACCTGGGGATATAATTCACCCCTCCACTTT
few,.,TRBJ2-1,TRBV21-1,CASSKLRAGAINEQFF,TGTGCCAGCAGCAAACTCAGAGCGGGAGCCATCAATGAGCAGTTCTTC
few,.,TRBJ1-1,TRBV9,CASSSRQNTEAFF,TGTGCCAGCAGCTCCCGACAGAACACTGAAGCTTTCTTT
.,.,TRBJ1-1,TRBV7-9,CASSLDWENTEAFF,TGTGCCAGCAGCTTAGATTGGGAGAACACTGAAGCTTTCTTT
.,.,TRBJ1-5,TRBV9,CASSAGHRVSPQHF,TGTGCCAGCAGCGCGGGACATAGGGTTTCGCCCCAGCATTTT